The rows below give T cell receptor beta chains drawn from one sample of a study of T cells in Graves' hyperthyroidism and ophthalmopathy. A single record per CDR3 protein comes from TCRdb applying MiXCR to the multiplex PCR reads. The table includes about 520,000 distinct CDR3 sequences, around 22% detected once. Sequences were obtained from blood. The receptor set was obtained from a woman aged 30 to 39 with Graves' ophthalmopathy. Each CDR3 is given with its conserved first and last residue. The D gene is left open where the match is weak. Clone size appears in some rows only: once, few, many, or a class for an expanded clone.

D	J	V	size	DNA	CDR3
.	TRBJ2-7	TRBV27	few	TGTGCCAGCAGTTTGAAGATAACCTACGAGCAGTACTTC	CASSLKITYEQYF
TRBD1	TRBJ2-4	TRBV11-2	.	TGTGCCAGCAGCTTAGACGCCCGACAGGGGGCTTTAGCCAAAAACATTCAGTACTTC	CASSLDARQGALAKNIQYF
.	TRBJ2-5	TRBV29-1	few	TGCAGCGTTGAAGATGCGCTAGACCAAGAGACCCAGTACTTC	CSVEDALDQETQYF
.	TRBJ2-6	TRBV20-1	many	TGCAGTGCTAGTCTCTTCGGGGCCAACGTCCTGACTTTC	CSASLFGANVLTF
TRBD1	TRBJ1-1	TRBV20-1	.	TGCAGTGCTAGGGATGGGGGACAGGGGGCCGCTAACACTGAAGCTTTCTTT	CSARDGGQGAANTEAFF
.	TRBJ1-1	TRBV6-5	once	TGTGCCAGCCGGTACAGCAACACCGGGGGGGGGGCCACTGAAGCTTTCTTT	CASRYSNTGGGATEAFF
.	TRBJ1-2	TRBV2	once	TGTGCCAGCAGTCAGACCGCCGAGGGTGGCTACACCTTC	CASSQTAEGGYTF
.	TRBJ2-7	TRBV24-1	many	TGTGCCACCAGTGACACAGGAGAGACGGGCTACGAGCAGTACTTC	CATSDTGETGYEQYF
.	TRBJ2-5	TRBV6-5	many	TGTGCCAGCAGTTCGGTCGCGCTATCAACGGAGACCCAGTACTTC	CASSSVALSTETQYF
.	TRBJ2-2	TRBV29-1	many	TGCAGCGGGGGCGGAAGGGACACCGGGGAGCTGTTTTTT	CSGGGRDTGELFF
TRBD2	TRBJ2-5	TRBV20-1	.	TGCAGTGCCTCCAGCGGGGGCCAAGAGACCCAGTACTTC	CSASSGGQETQYF
TRBD1	TRBJ2-7	TRBV10-3	many	TGTGCCATCTGGGACAGCGTAACCTACGAGCAGTACTTC	CAIWDSVTYEQYF
.	TRBJ2-7	TRBV27	.	TGTGCCAGTGCCGCGGGGAGCTCCTACGAGCAGTACTTC	CASAAGSSYEQYF
.	TRBJ1-2	TRBV30	few	TGTGCCTGGAGTGTAGACCAACAGGGCAGCTATGGCTACACCTTC	CAWSVDQQGSYGYTF
TRBD1	TRBJ2-6	TRBV5-4	.	TGTGCCAGCAGCTCACAGGGGCCGGGCTCTGGGGCCAACGTCCTGACTTTC	CASSSQGPGSGANVLTF
.	TRBJ1-2	TRBV6-2/TRBV6-3	.	TGTGCCAGCAGGGTCCACTATGGCTACACCTTC	CASRVHYGYTF
TRBD2	TRBJ2-5	TRBV7-6	many	TGTGCCAGCAGCCCACGGGGGGTGGAGACCCAGTACTTC	CASSPRGVETQYF
.	TRBJ2-7	TRBV18	few	TGTGCCAGCTCGGAAAAAGGGCTGGACGAGCAGTACTTC	CASSEKGLDEQYF
.	TRBJ1-5	TRBV6-2/TRBV6-3	few	TGTGCCACCCTGAAGCCCGTTGGCAATCAGCCCCAGCATTTT	CATLKPVGNQPQHF
.	TRBJ1-1	TRBV12-3/TRBV12-4	.	TGTGCCAGCAGCGGGATAGACAGGGAAGCTTTCTTT	CASSGIDREAFF
.	TRBJ2-2	TRBV11-2	many	TGTGCCAGCAGCTTAGACGAAACCGGGCCACACGGGGAGCTGTTTTTT	CASSLDETGPHGELFF
TRBD1	TRBJ2-2	TRBV6-5	many	TGTGCCAGCAGTTCTCAGGGGGCAACCACCGGGGAGCTGTTTTTT	CASSSQGATTGELFF
TRBD2	TRBJ2-7	TRBV6-1	many	TGTGCCAGCAGTGAAGAGCCCCTAGCGGTCTACGAGCAGTACTTC	CASSEEPLAVYEQYF